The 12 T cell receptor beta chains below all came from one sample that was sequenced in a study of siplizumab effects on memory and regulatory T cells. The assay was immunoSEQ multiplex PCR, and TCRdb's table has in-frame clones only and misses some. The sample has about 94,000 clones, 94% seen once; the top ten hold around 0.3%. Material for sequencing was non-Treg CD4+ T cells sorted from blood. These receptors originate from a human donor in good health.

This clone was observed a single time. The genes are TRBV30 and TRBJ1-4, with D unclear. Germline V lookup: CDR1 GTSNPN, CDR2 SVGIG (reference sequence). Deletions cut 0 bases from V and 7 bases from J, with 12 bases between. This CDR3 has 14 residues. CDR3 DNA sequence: TGTGCCTGGAGTGTGTTGGAGCGGGGTGAAAAACTGTTTTTT. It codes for CAWSVLERGEKLFF.

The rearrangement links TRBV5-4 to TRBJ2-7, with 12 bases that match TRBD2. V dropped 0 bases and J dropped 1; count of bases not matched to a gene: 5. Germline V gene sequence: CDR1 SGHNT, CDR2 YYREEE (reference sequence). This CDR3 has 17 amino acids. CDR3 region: CASSLGTLAGGSYEQYF. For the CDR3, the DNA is TGTGCCAGCAGCTTGGGTACCCTAGCGGGGGGGTCCTACGAGCAGTACTTC.

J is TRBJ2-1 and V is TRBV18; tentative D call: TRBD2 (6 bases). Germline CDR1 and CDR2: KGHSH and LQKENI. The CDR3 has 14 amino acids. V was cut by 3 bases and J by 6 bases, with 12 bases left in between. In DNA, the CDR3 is TGTGCCAGCTCACCGCCAACTAGCACCAATGAGCAGTTCTTC. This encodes CASSPPTSTNEQFF.

CDR3 region: CASSKAGGHQETQYF. CDR3 nucleotide sequence: TGTGCCAGTAGTAAGGCGGGAGGACACCAAGAGACCCAGTACTTC. The genes are TRBV19 and TRBJ2-5; 8 bases align to TRBD2. The CDR3 has 15 amino acids. Germline CDR1 and CDR2: LNHDA and SQIVND (reference sequence). Trimming cost V 4 bases and J 0 bases; bases outside gene matches: 4.

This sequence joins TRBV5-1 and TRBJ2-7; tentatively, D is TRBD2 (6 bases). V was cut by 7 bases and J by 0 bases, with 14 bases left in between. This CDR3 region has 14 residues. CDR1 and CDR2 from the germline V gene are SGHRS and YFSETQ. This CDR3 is CASSVLAHSYEQYF. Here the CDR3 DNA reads TGCGCCAGCTCTGTCCTAGCGCACTCCTACGAGCAGTACTTC.

In nucleotides, the CDR3 is TGTGCCGTAAACGGACAGGGAAGTCAGCCCCAGCATTTT. This gives the protein CAVNGQGSQPQHF. The rearrangement links TRBV30 to TRBJ1-5, with 8 bases that match TRBD1. J gave up 6 bases and V 8 bases, and 9 bases lay outside the gene matches. CDR1 is GTSNPN and CDR2 is SVGIG in the germline V gene (reference sequence). This CDR3 comprises 13 residues.

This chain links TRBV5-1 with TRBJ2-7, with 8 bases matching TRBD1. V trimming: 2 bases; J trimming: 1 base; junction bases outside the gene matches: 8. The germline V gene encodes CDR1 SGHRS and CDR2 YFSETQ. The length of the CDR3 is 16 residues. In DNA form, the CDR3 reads TGCGCCAGCAGCTTAAAACAGGGGGGAGTTTCCTACGAGCAGTACTTC. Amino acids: CASSLKQGGVSYEQYF.

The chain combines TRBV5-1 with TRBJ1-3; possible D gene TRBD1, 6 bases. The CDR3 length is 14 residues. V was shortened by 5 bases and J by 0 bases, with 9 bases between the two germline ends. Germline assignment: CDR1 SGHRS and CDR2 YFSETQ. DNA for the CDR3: TGCGCCAGCAGAACAGGGACCTCTGGAAACACCATATATTTT. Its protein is CASRTGTSGNTIYF.

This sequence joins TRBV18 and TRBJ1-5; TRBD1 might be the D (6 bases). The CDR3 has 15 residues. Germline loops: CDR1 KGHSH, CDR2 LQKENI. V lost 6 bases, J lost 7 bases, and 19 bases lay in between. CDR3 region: CASSPSGARGQPQHF. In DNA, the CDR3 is TGTGCCAGCTCCCCGTCGGGGGCGCGCGGCCAGCCCCAGCATTTT.

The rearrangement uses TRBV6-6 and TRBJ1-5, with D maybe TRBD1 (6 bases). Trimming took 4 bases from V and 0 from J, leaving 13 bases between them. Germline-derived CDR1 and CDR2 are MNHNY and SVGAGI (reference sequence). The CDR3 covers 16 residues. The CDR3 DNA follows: TGTGCCAGCAGTTCGGCGAACAGGGATAGCAATCAGCCCCAGCATTTT. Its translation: CASSSANRDSNQPQHF.

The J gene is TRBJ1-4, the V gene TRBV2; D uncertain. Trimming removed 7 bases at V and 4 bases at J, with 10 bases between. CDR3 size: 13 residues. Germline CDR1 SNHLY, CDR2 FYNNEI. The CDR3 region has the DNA TGTGCCAGCAACTACAAACTTAATGAAAAACTGTTTTTT. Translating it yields CASNYKLNEKLFF.

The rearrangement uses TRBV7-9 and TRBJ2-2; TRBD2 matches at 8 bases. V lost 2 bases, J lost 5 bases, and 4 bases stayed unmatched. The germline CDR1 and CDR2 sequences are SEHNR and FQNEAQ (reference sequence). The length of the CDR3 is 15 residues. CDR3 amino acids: CASSLRLARTGELFF. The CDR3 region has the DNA TGTGCCAGCAGCTTAAGACTAGCGCGGACCGGGGAGCTGTTTTTT.